This T cell receptor (beta chain) is from a study of blood T cell repertoires in COVID-19. Study-wide background: Researchers got acute and convalescent COVID-19 samples from the United States, Italy and Spain.

In the authors' methods: How many nucleated cells were present was estimated from reference gene primer amplification. Method: immunoSEQ multiplex PCR; TCRdb's copy keeps in-frame clones and lacks some. V and J calls and clone size follow that table, whereas D and trimming were derived from the DNA. The sample records 60,000 or so clones, around 91% being singletons. Germline CDR1 and CDR2: SGHNT and YYREEE (reference sequence). V dropped 3 bases and J dropped 1 base, with 12 bases sitting between them. This CDR3 has 15 residues. Source material: peripheral blood. This chain links TRBV5-4 with TRBJ2-3, with D tentatively TRBD1 (6 bases). The sequence derives from a man aged 55 to 70 with active COVID-19. CDR3 nucleotides: TGTGCCAGCAGCTCATTACAGGGTCGCACAGATACGCAGTATTTT. Its protein is CASSSLQGRTDTQYF.